A single sample is the source of the 2 T cell receptor beta chains below, sequenced in a study of shared clonotypes between healthy human individuals. Naive CD8 cells lacked CD45RO, underwent positive selection for CCR7 and left out terminally differentiated effector memory CD45RA+ cells. The repertoire was sequenced with immunoSEQ multiplex PCR; TCRdb's copy has only in-frame clones and lacks some. Here the sample spans roughly 2.1 million clones, approximately 94% being singletons. Sequenced: naive CD8+ T cells from PBMCs. Receptor source: a man in his late teens or twenties in good health. Some clones in this sample may be carry-over from other donors' samples.

This chain uses TRBV5-6 with TRBJ2-1; D might be TRBD2 (6 bases). Germline lookup yields CDR1 SGHDT and CDR2 YYEEEE. The CDR3 loop spans 15 amino acids. The germline V and J ends were trimmed by 2 bases and 2 bases, with 11 bases remaining between them. The CDR3, as DNA: TGTGCCAGCAGCTTCGCTAGCGTTCCCTACAATGAGCAGTTCTTC. This gives the protein CASSFASVPYNEQFF.

The chain links TRBV13 to TRBJ2-2; 8 positions match TRBD2. The CDR3 extends over 17 amino acids. V lost 4 bases, J lost 5 bases, and 12 bases stayed unmatched. In germline, CDR1 is PRHDT, CDR2 FYEKMQ (reference sequence). The CDR3 bases are TGTGCCAGCAGCTCCGAGACCCTCGGGAGGGAAACCGGGGAGCTGTTTTTT. Translated, it gives CASSSETLGRETGELFF.